This T cell receptor (beta chain) is drawn from a study of CD8+CD57+ T cells in acquired aplastic anemia. The CDR3 is made up of 13 amino acids. Trimming cost V 3 bases and J 8 bases, with 13 bases left between them. This clonotype was counted a few times. Genomic DNA provided the template from which TCR beta VDJ and CDR3 profiles were obtained. TCRdb used MiXCR to reprocess the reads, holding one entry per CDR3 protein. The sample consists of 400,000 to 600,000 distinct CDR3 sequences, around a third of them appearing once. Patients selected for sequencing had displayed CD8+CD57+ cell expansion by flow cytometry. In all patients, the disease was severe acquired aplastic anemia. Patients had not yet gotten any therapy when their blood was taken for sampling.

The TCR comes from a human donor with aplastic anemia. V is TRBV12-3 or TRBV12-4 and J is TRBJ1-2; D gene ambiguous. Input material: sorted CD4+, CD8+, or CD8+CD57+ T cells (not recorded which) from PBMCs. CDR3 sequence: CASSFGQLLGYTF. CDR3 in DNA: TGTGCCAGCAGTTTTGGTCAGCTTTTGGGCTACACCTTC.